Listed here are 28 T cell receptor beta chains from one sample, sequenced in a study. MiXCR was run by TCRdb on the RT-PCR reads, yielding one entry per CDR3 protein. Here the sample spans about 700,000 distinct CDR3 sequences, 14% being singletons. The source material was memory CD4+ T cells from blood. The origin of the receptors is a female donor in good health, serving as a healthy control.

V and J are TRBV7-2 and TRBJ2-1; the match to TRBD2 covers 14 bases. V was clipped by 3 bases and J by 7 bases; unmatched bases: 11. This CDR3 has 18 residues. Germline-derived CDR1 and CDR2 are SGHTA and FQGNSA. The CDR3 sequence: CASSLHSGLAGVGNEQFF. CDR3 bases: TGTGCCAGCAGCTTGCACTCGGGACTAGCGGGAGTAGGGAATGAGCAGTTCTTC. The whole variable domain, remainder taken from reference TRBV7-2 and TRBJ2-1, is GAGVSQSPSNKVTEKGKDVELRCDPISGHTALYWYRQSLGQGLEFLIYFQGNSAPDKSGLPSDRFSAERTGGSVSTLTIQRTQQEDSAVYLCASSLHSGLAGVGNEQFFGPGTRLTVL.

The V gene is TRBV11-1, the J gene TRBJ2-2, with 11 bases matching TRBD1. The CDR3 is 16 residues long. Germline CDR1 SGHAT, CDR2 FQDESV (reference sequence). Losses at the gene ends were 5 bases for V and 7 bases for J; bases not matched to a gene: 9. The CDR3 loop reads CASSVRDRGSHGELFF. The CDR3 DNA reads TGTGCCAGCAGCGTCCGGGACAGGGGGTCACACGGGGAGCTGTTTTTT.

The chain employs TRBV27 and TRBJ2-3; 14 nucleotides line up with TRBD2. The ends lost 3 bases at V and 1 base at J; junction bases unmatched: 18. Germline CDR1 MNHEY, CDR2 SMNVEV (reference sequence). The CDR3 covers 22 residues. CDR3 protein: CASSFSGRTTSGRAVGTDTQYF. The CDR3 bases are TGTGCCAGCAGTTTTTCAGGACGTACGACTAGCGGGAGGGCCGTTGGCACAGATACGCAGTATTTT.

The gene calls are TRBV11-2 and TRBJ1-1; TRBD1 agrees at 7 bases. Germline-derived CDR1 and CDR2 are SGHAT and FQNNGV. The CDR3 spans 15 residues. The V and J ends lost 5 bases and 0 bases, in that order; junction bases with no gene match: 6. The CDR3 protein is CASSRPGTVNTEAFF. The CDR3 bases are TGTGCCAGCAGCCGCCCAGGGACAGTGAACACTGAAGCTTTCTTT.

The chain couples TRBV9 to TRBJ2-1; maybe TRBD1 (6 bases). V was shortened by 3 bases and J by 7 bases, with 11 bases between the two germline ends. Per the germline V gene, CDR1 is SGDLS and CDR2 is YYNGEE. This CDR3 spans 13 amino acids. This CDR3 reads CASSGQGFNEQFF. CDR3 DNA sequence: TGTGCCAGCAGCGGGCAGGGGTTTAATGAGCAGTTCTTC.

The rearrangement links TRBV5-4 to TRBJ2-1; the D gene is possibly TRBD1 (6 bases). The V end lost 2 bases, the J end lost 7 bases, and 13 bases lay between the germline ends. The CDR3 loop spans 14 amino acids. Germline V CDR1 and CDR2: SGHNT, YYREEE (reference sequence). DNA for the CDR3: TGTGCCAGCAGCTTAACAGGGAAGTGGAATGAGCAGTTCTTC. It encodes CASSLTGKWNEQFF. The full variable domain, with the rest looked up from reference TRBV5-4 and TRBJ2-1, is ETGVTQSPTHLIKTRGQQVTLRCSSQSGHNTVSWYQQALGQGPQFIFQYYREEENGRGNFPPRFSGLQFPNYSSELNVNALELDDSALYLCASSLTGKWNEQFFGPGTRLTVL.

This clonotype was seen ten or more times. The rearrangement joins TRBV5-1 to TRBJ2-5, with no clear D. V shed 3 bases and J shed 0 bases, with 6 bases lying between them. CDR1 and CDR2 (germline): SGHRS, YFSETQ. The CDR3 has 13 amino acids. In DNA form, the CDR3 reads TGCGCCAGCAGCTCGCCGTACCAAGAGACCCAGTACTTC. As protein: CASSSPYQETQYF.

This clonotype was observed many times. This rearrangement joins TRBV19 to TRBJ1-6; D gene ambiguous. The CDR3 loop spans 13 amino acids. The V end was cut by 3 bases, the J end by 12 bases, with 12 bases between. Germline values: CDR1 LNHDA, CDR2 SQIVND (reference sequence). CDR3 nucleotides: TGTGCCAGTAGTATGGCAGGCGACGGACCCCTCCACTTT. This sequence encodes CASSMAGDGPLHF.

This clonotype occurred a few times. The chain combines TRBV7-2 with TRBJ1-1; D is unresolved. This CDR3 comprises 15 residues. Looked up from germline, CDR1 is SGHTA and CDR2 is FQGNSA. Trimming shortened V by 1 base and J by 1 base, and 10 bases separated the two germline ends. The CDR3 nucleotides are TGTGCCAGCAGCTTAGGTGGTGTGGGGAACACTGAAGCTTTCTTT. It specifies CASSLGGVGNTEAFF.

The sample holds a few counts of this clonotype. This chain connects TRBV6-1 to TRBJ2-2, with D possibly TRBD2 on 6 matching bases. V lost 7 bases and J 2 bases, leaving 14 bases between the germline ends. The germline gives CDR1 MNHNS, CDR2 SASEGT. CDR3 size: 15 residues. CDR3 sequence reads: CASTHTSPNTGELFF. The CDR3 bases are TGTGCCAGCACCCATACTAGCCCCAACACCGGGGAGCTGTTTTTT.

This clonotype has only a few counts. The chain combines TRBV24-1 with TRBJ2-5; 11 nucleotides align to TRBD2. The length of the CDR3 is 16 residues. Germline assignment: CDR1 KGHDR and CDR2 SFDVKD. Trimming took 4 bases from V and 5 from J; bases not matched to a gene: 8. The CDR3 DNA sequence: TGTGCCACCAGTGACATACTAGCGGGAGCGGTGGAGACCCAGTACTTC. It codes for CATSDILAGAVETQYF.

This clonotype was found many times. The V gene is TRBV5-5, the J gene TRBJ1-3; D perhaps matches TRBD1 (6 bases). CDR3 length equals 16 residues. Germline assignment: CDR1 SGHKS and CDR2 YYEKEE (reference sequence). Trimming took 7 bases from V and 2 from J, leaving 19 bases between them. This CDR3 reads CASRKGDMTAGNTIYF. CDR3 nucleotide sequence: TGTGCCAGCCGCAAAGGGGACATGACTGCTGGAAACACCATATATTTT.

This clonotype has just a few counts. J is TRBJ1-5 and V is TRBV11-2; no firm D call. CDR3 size: 16 residues. V lost 1 base, J lost 6 bases, and 16 bases lay in between. Germline values: CDR1 SGHAT, CDR2 FQNNGV. In nucleotides, the CDR3 is TGTGCCAGCAGCTTAGGCTCCCCTCTCCGGCGTCAGCCCCAGCATTTT. Translation gives CASSLGSPLRRQPQHF. Drawing the rest from reference TRBV11-2 and TRBJ1-5, the complete variable domain is EAGVAQSPRYKIIEKRQSVAFWCNPISGHATLYWYQQILGQGPKLLIQFQNNGVVDDSQLPKDRFSAERLKGVDSTLKIQPAKLEDSAVYLCASSLGSPLRRQPQHFGDGTRLSIL.

The chain has TRBV11-2 and TRBJ1-6; 7 bases are a match to TRBD1. Losses at the gene ends were 2 bases for V and 7 bases for J; bases not matched to a gene: 8. The germline V gene encodes CDR1 SGHAT and CDR2 FQNNGV. The CDR3 has 16 amino acids. CDR3 sequence: CASSLNRGAGNSPLHF. CDR3 bases: TGTGCCAGCAGCTTAAACAGGGGCGCAGGGAATTCACCCCTCCACTTT.

This clonotype was recorded many times. The chain combines TRBV29-1 with TRBJ1-1; D uncertain. The CDR3 has 13 residues. Germline lookup yields CDR1 SQVTM and CDR2 ANQGSEA. V was pared by 0 bases and J by 2 bases, with 7 bases between. The CDR3 bases are TGCAGCGTTGAAGATCAAACAAACACTGAAGCTTTCTTT. It yields the protein CSVEDQTNTEAFF.

This clonotype has only a few counts. The rearrangement uses TRBV6-5 and TRBJ2-7, with D unresolved. The germline V gene encodes CDR1 MNHEY and CDR2 SVGAGI. V lost 0 bases, J lost 3 bases, and 18 bases lay in between. This CDR3 is built from 17 residues. The CDR3 nucleotides are TGTGCCAGCAGTTACTCGTCGGCGGCAGCCTCCTACTACGAGCAGTACTTC. Protein: CASSYSSAAASYYEQYF.

This clonotype occurred a few times. The rearrangement uses TRBV6-2 or TRBV6-3 and TRBJ2-2, with D possibly TRBD2 on 6 matching bases. This CDR3 has 16 amino acids. Germline CDR1 is MNHEY and CDR2 is SVGEGT. Between the trimmed V and J ends, which lost 7 bases and 6 bases, there was a span of 21 bases. The CDR3: CASMVAGRSIAGELFF. The DNA of the CDR3 is TGTGCCAGCATGGTTGCGGGACGTAGTATTGCCGGGGAGCTGTTTTTT.

Only a few counts were recorded for this clonotype. The gene calls are TRBV20-1 and TRBJ1-1; D remains unclear. The CDR3 is made up of 15 amino acids. Trimming removed 0 bases at V and 2 bases at J, with 13 bases between. From germline, CDR1 is DFQATT and CDR2 SNEGSKA (reference sequence). The CDR3 nucleotides read TGCAGTGCTAGAGATCCCGCACGGAGCAACACTGAAGCTTTCTTT. It translates to CSARDPARSNTEAFF.

In its sample, this clonotype was seen a few times. This rearrangement joins TRBV9 to TRBJ2-1; 11 nucleotides match TRBD2. The CDR3 consists of 15 residues. V shed 0 bases, J shed 9 bases, and the junction held 5 bases outside the gene matches. Germline assignment: CDR1 SGDLS and CDR2 YYNGEE. Written as DNA, the CDR3 is TGTGCCAGCAGCGTAGGACTAGCGGGATATGGTGAGCAGTTCTTC. It yields the protein CASSVGLAGYGEQFF.

The sample holds a few counts of this clonotype. The CDR3: CASSAEASDLGKLFF. CDR3 sequence (DNA): TGTGCCAGCAGCGCAGAAGCGAGTGACTTGGGGAAACTGTTTTTT. The chain recombines TRBV9 with TRBJ1-4; no clear D. Germline V gene sequence: CDR1 SGDLS, CDR2 YYNGEE. V was cut by 3 bases and J by 11 bases, with 20 bases left in between. CDR3 length: 15 residues.

V is TRBV30 and J is TRBJ1-2; no clear D. The CDR3 is made up of 11 amino acids. Trimming shortened V by 3 bases and J by 0 bases, and 2 bases separated the two germline ends. Germline CDR1 and CDR2: GTSNPN and SVGIG (reference sequence). The CDR3 region has the DNA TGTGCCTGGAGCACTAACTATGGCTACACCTTC. This sequence encodes CAWSTNYGYTF.

This CDR3 reads CASSLGTSGGREQFF. CDR3 DNA: TGTGCCAGCAGCCTAGGGACTAGCGGGGGGAGAGAGCAGTTCTTC. The V gene is TRBV6-2 or TRBV6-3, the J gene TRBJ2-1; TRBD2 matches 15 bases. Germline V gene data show CDR1 as MNHEY and CDR2 as SVGEGT. The CDR3 has 15 amino acids. V shed 6 bases, J shed 10 bases, and the junction held 7 bases outside the gene matches.

The chain links TRBV7-9 to TRBJ1-2, with 8 nucleotides matching TRBD1. Germline V gene sequence: CDR1 SEHNR, CDR2 FQNEAQ (reference sequence). Losses at the gene ends were 1 base for V and 8 bases for J; bases not matched to a gene: 12. This CDR3 comprises 16 residues. The CDR3, as DNA: TGTGCCAGCAGCTTAGAGTATCGCCAGGGGGCGCGCGGCTACACCTTC. Residues: CASSLEYRQGARGYTF.

This sequence joins TRBV10-3 and TRBJ1-5; D remains unclear. This CDR3 comprises 11 residues. The germline V gene encodes CDR1 ENHRY and CDR2 SYGVKD. Trimming removed 10 bases from V and 2 bases from J, with 6 bases in between. CDR3 sequence: CASMRNQPQHF. The CDR3, as DNA: TGTGCCAGCATGCGCAATCAGCCCCAGCATTTT.

This clonotype was seen repeatedly, ten times or more. The chain carries TRBV11-2 and TRBJ2-1; 9 bases align to TRBD1. The V and J ends lost 1 base and 0 bases, in that order; junction bases with no gene match: 10. The CDR3 totals 19 residues. The V gene's germline CDR1 is SGHAT and CDR2 FQNNGV. The CDR3 DNA follows: TGTGCCAGCAGCTTAGGCCGGACAGGGGCGCGAAGCTCCTACAATGAGCAGTTCTTC. It encodes CASSLGRTGARSSYNEQFF.

The chain couples TRBV20-1 to TRBJ2-1, with a weak D call TRBD2 (6 bases). The germline CDR1 and CDR2 sequences are DFQATT and SNEGSKA (reference sequence). The CDR3 spans 14 residues. The V gene lost 4 bases and the J gene lost 0 bases, with 10 bases spanning the gap. CDR3 in DNA: TGCAGTGCTATTCTAGCGCGCTCCTACAATGAGCAGTTCTTC. Its protein is CSAILARSYNEQFF.

This clonotype was observed many times. The V call is TRBV7-2, the J call TRBJ1-4; D uncertain. Trimming took 1 base from V and 8 from J, leaving 5 bases between them. This CDR3 spans 12 amino acids. Germline CDR1 and CDR2: SGHTA and FQGNSA. CDR3 loop: CASSLDIEKLFF. Written as DNA, the CDR3 is TGTGCCAGCAGCTTAGATATCGAAAAACTGTTTTTT. The whole variable domain, filled in from reference TRBV7-2 and TRBJ1-4, reads GAGVSQSPSNKVTEKGKDVELRCDPISGHTALYWYRQSLGQGLEFLIYFQGNSAPDKSGLPSDRFSAERTGGSVSTLTIQRTQQEDSAVYLCASSLDIEKLFFGSGTQLSVL.

The chain has TRBV6-2 or TRBV6-3 and TRBJ2-7, with TRBD1 matching over 7 bases. The length of the CDR3 is 13 residues. From germline, CDR1 is MNHEY and CDR2 SVGEGT. Losses at the gene ends were 6 bases for V and 7 bases for J; bases not matched to a gene: 9. The CDR3 protein is CASRELQGREQYF. The DNA for the CDR3 is TGTGCCAGCAGGGAACTACAGGGGCGAGAGCAGTACTTC.